One T cell receptor (beta chain) is described in this entry. Its antigen remains unknown. This record belongs to a study of cytotoxic CD8 clonotypes in ibrutinib-treated CLL. Study as a whole: Among the patients, approximately ten presented as relapsed/refractory and fewer than 16 as treatment-naive; around 17 showed unmutated IGHV. Study-wide results and caveats: Upon ibrutinib response clonality rose, and upon progression it fell back toward baseline. The public clonotypes identified were infrequent and showed contraction or stability on treatment.

The repertoire was sequenced with immunoSEQ multiplex PCR; TCRdb's copy has only in-frame clones and lacks some. The repertoire includes more than 60,000 clones, approximately 82% of them detected once, and about 39% sits in the top ten. This specimen was PBMCs, taken after 24 months of ibrutinib treatment. The receptor's source is a human donor with chronic lymphocytic leukemia.

The CDR3 loop is CASSPGQGYGYTF. The CDR3 DNA reads as TGCGCCAGCAGCCCGGGACAGGGCTATGGCTACACCTTC. The chain recombines TRBV4-3 with TRBJ1-2; 9 nucleotides agree with TRBD1. From germline, CDR1 is LGHNA and CDR2 YSLEER. V gave up 4 bases and J gave up 4 bases; unmatched junction bases: 1. There are 13 residues in the CDR3.